Described below is a single TCR beta chain sequence and its context. This clonotype was seen more than once but under ten times. Its antigen is currently not known. Qualities for individual bases were not recorded, and no much larger clone is one base off. Profiling of TCR beta VDJ combinations and CDR3 sequences used genomic DNA as the template. An Illumina HiSeq 2000 was the platform used for TCR repertoire sequencing. Turning to the authors' computational methods: Repertoire assessment relied on Simpson's diversity index, CDR3 size and DJ length profiles, and TRBV/TRBJ rearrangement plots. The most abundant DNA sequence in the deep sequencing data was taken as the immunodominant clone. CDR3 amino acid sequences were checked for sharing between subjects and were compared against published repertoires and the VDJdb database. TCRdb applied fastp at Q25 and MiXCR to the public reads, then kept only in-frame beta chains. Identical CDR3 protein sequences are pooled into one entry, listed with their most common genes and DNA. These V and J calls rely on TCRdb rather than the paper's analysis. This sample lists roughly 420,000 distinct CDR3 sequences; about two thirds were detected once. Approximately 3.8% of the sample rests with the top ten.

The entry originates in a study of CD8+CD57+ T cells in acquired aplastic anemia (dated by TCRdb to the late 2010s). About the full investigation: On average, sorted CD4+ and CD8+ cells yielded around 3.1 ug of extracted DNA, with a range of 0.2 to 27.4 ug. An average of approximately 9.8 million reads for CD4+ cells and approximately 11 million reads for CD8+ cells was obtained from healthy donor samples. Paper-wide results and their limitations: Around 31 CD8+ CDR3 sequences were shared between patients and controls but appeared highly expressed in patients and within their immunodominant clones. No significant difference in CD8+ Simpson's diversity was found between patients and healthy controls (P=0.060).

In this study, sorted CD4+ and CD8+ T cells from the blood of healthy subjects and of severe aplastic anemia patients had their TCR repertoires deep-sequenced. Ficoll-Paque density gradient centrifugation was used to isolate peripheral blood mononuclear cells. CD4+ and CD8+ T cells were sorted by FACS or magnetic beads before DNA extraction. From its cysteine to its phenylalanine, the CDR3 spans 14 amino acids. Just CDR3 DNA is preserved here, 42 bases in frame from base 1. Sequences DFQATT (CDR1) and SNEGSKA (CDR2) are obtained from the germline V gene (reference sequence). Trimming takes 6 bases from V and 3 bases from J, and the germline ends sit 18 bases apart.

Sequencing used sorted CD4+, CD8+, or CD8+CD57+ T cells (not recorded which) from PBMCs. The chain is assembled from TRBV20-1 and TRBJ2-7; perhaps TRBD2 is the D gene, with 6 bases matching. The sequence was collected from a human donor in good health, serving as a control. The CDR3 reads as follows: CSARLREAYYEQYF. The DNA is as follows: TGCAGTGCCCGCCTAAGGGAGGCCTACTACGAGCAGTACTTC.